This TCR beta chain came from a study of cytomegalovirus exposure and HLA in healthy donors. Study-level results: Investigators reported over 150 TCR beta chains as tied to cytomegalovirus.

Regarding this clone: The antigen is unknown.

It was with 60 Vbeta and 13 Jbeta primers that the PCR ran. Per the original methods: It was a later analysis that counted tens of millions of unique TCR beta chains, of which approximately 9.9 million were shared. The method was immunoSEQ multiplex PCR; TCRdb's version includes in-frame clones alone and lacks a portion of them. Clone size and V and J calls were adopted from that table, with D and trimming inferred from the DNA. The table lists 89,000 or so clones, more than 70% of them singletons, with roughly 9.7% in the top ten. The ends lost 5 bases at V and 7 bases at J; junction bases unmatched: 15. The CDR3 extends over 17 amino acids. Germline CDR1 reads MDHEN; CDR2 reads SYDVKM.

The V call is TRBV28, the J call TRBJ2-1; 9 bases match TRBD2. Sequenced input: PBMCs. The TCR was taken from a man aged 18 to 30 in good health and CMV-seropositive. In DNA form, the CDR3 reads TGTGCCAGCAGTCCCCGTCGTTGGCGGGGGGGCAGAAATGAGCAGTTCTTC. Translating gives CASSPRRWRGGRNEQFF.